This entry lists 4 T cell receptor beta chains sequenced from one sample in a study of T-cell reconstitution after alpha-beta-depleted transplantation in children. TCRbeta library preparation incorporated unique molecular identifiers. Via MiXCR, TCRdb re-called the PCR reads, giving one row per CDR3 protein. The table includes fewer than 550,000 distinct CDR3 sequences, roughly 10% detected once. The sample was PBMCs, mostly from graft donor cells, taken 180 days after TCRalphabeta/CD19-depleted stem cell transplant. Receptors originate from a female patient aged 2-9 years who had a stem cell transplant for aplastic anemia, so the T cells may come from the graft donor.

As DNA, the CDR3 is TGTGCCAGCAGCCCAGGCGCAGGGGCGGACGGAAACACCATATATTTT. This encodes CASSPGAGADGNTIYF. The J gene is TRBJ1-3, the V gene TRBV3-1, with a possible D match to TRBD1 (6 bases). In germline, CDR1 is LGHDT, CDR2 YNNKEL (reference sequence). The CDR3 runs to 16 residues. Trimming stripped 4 bases from V and 4 bases from J, with 17 bases between. The entire variable domain, with the rest obtained from reference TRBV3-1 and TRBJ1-3, is as follows: DTAVSQTPKYLVTQMGNDKSIKCEQNLGHDTMYWYKQDSKKFLKIMFSYNNKELIINETVPNRFSPKSPDKAHLNLHINSLELGDSAVYFCASSPGAGADGNTIYFGEGSWLTVV.

This clonotype was observed a few times. The chain couples TRBV20-1 to TRBJ2-7, with TRBD2 matching over 8 bases. The CDR3 totals 13 residues. J lost 1 base, V lost 5 bases, and 4 bases had no gene match. Germline-derived CDR1 and CDR2 are DFQATT and SNEGSKA (reference sequence). This CDR3 is CSAYIAGSYEQYF. The DNA of the CDR3 is TGCAGTGCTTACATAGCGGGGTCCTACGAGCAGTACTTC.

The V gene is TRBV20-1, the J gene TRBJ2-3; D possibly corresponds to TRBD1 (5 bases). CDR1 is DFQATT, CDR2 SNEGSKA, per germline (reference sequence). V lost 5 bases, J lost 1 base, and 10 bases lay in between. The CDR3 has 13 residues. The CDR3 sequence: CSAGLGGTDTQYF. The DNA for the CDR3 is TGCAGTGCTGGGCTAGGGGGCACAGATACGCAGTATTTT.

The table lists this clonotype with a few counts. The V and J genes are TRBV6-5 and TRBJ1-2, with 8 bases matching TRBD1. This CDR3 has 13 residues. Germline CDR1 MNHEY, CDR2 SVGAGI. The trim removed 2 bases at V and 7 bases at J, leaving 3 bases unmatched. The CDR3 DNA reads TGTGCCAGCAGTTACCTCGGGACAGGTGGCTACACCTTC. Translating gives CASSYLGTGGYTF.